These 24 T cell receptor beta chains came from one sample sequenced in a study of Ad26.COV2.S vaccination and SARS-CoV-2 variants. Clones were sequenced by immunoSEQ multiplex PCR, and TCRdb holds only the in-frame ones, with some missing. The sample has about 680,000 clones, approximately 88% seen once. As to treatment: about 20 received Ad26.COV2.S at low or high dose, single or two shots; several received placebo; per-sample allocation not given. Samples were taken on day 63 after the first vaccine or placebo injection. This specimen consisted of peripheral blood, obtained in a trial of Ad26.COV2.S vaccine versus placebo. These receptors all stem from a person aged 18-65 years who received the Ad26.COV2.S COVID-19 vaccine or a placebo.

V gene TRBV5-6 combines with J gene TRBJ2-1, with D uncertain. CDR3 length: 14 residues. The germline V and J ends were trimmed by 4 bases and 9 bases, with 17 bases remaining between them. Germline V CDR1 and CDR2: SGHDT, YYEEEE. The CDR3 spells CASSLLALWGEQFF. The CDR3 coding sequence is TGTGCCAGCAGCCTCCTCGCCCTCTGGGGTGAGCAGTTCTTC.

The chain couples TRBV7-4 to TRBJ1-6; D possibly corresponds to TRBD1 (5 bases). Germline V CDR1 and CDR2: SGHVT, SQSDAQ. The CDR3 has 13 residues. Trimming pared 3 bases from V and 8 bases from J, leaving 8 bases between. Here the CDR3 DNA reads TGTGCCAGCAGCTTTGAAGGGGATTCACCCCTCCACTTT. This sequence encodes CASSFEGDSPLHF.

This chain links TRBV5-1 with TRBJ2-7, with 12 bases identical to TRBD1. This CDR3 is built from 14 residues. V gave up 3 bases and J gave up 9 bases; unmatched junction bases: 7. The germline gives CDR1 SGHRS, CDR2 YFSETQ. CDR3 sequence: CASSSPGTGGVQYF. In DNA form, the CDR3 reads TGCGCCAGCAGCTCCCCCGGGACAGGGGGCGTGCAGTACTTC.

CDR3: CASRFGSVSNTGELFF. The CDR3 DNA is TGTGCCAGTAGGTTTGGTAGCGTCTCGAACACCGGGGAGCTGTTTTTT. This sequence joins TRBV19 and TRBJ2-2, with a tentative D call TRBD2 (5 bases). The CDR3 contains 16 residues. The germline V gene has CDR1 LNHDA and CDR2 SQIVND (reference sequence). Trimming took 6 bases from V and 0 from J, leaving 14 bases between them.

The genes are TRBV6-5 and TRBJ1-4, with 8 bases identical to TRBD1. The CDR3 length is 12 residues. V was pared by 6 bases and J by 11 bases, with 5 bases of the junction left unmatched. Germline values: CDR1 MNHEY, CDR2 SVGAGI. CDR3 DNA sequence: TGTGCCAGCAGCCTTGACAGGGGTAAACTGTTTTTT. Translation: CASSLDRGKLFF.

In this sample, this clone turned up a few times. This same CDR3 is encoded by further DNA sequences in the sample. The chain is built from TRBV6-5 and TRBJ1-1; a weak D match, TRBD1 (6 bases). The CDR3 runs to 12 residues. The V and J ends lost 6 bases and 3 bases respectively, with 8 bases between them. The germline V gene has CDR1 MNHEY and CDR2 SVGAGI. CDR3 protein: CASSRTDTEAFF. DNA for the CDR3: TGTGCCAGCAGCAGGACAGACACTGAAGCTTTCTTT.

The J gene is TRBJ2-1, the V gene TRBV18; 7 bases match TRBD2. Germline CDR1 is KGHSH and CDR2 is LQKENI. V trimming: 5 bases; J trimming: 2 bases; junction bases outside the gene matches: 3. This CDR3 comprises 14 residues. The CDR3 region is CASSVAGPYNEQFF. CDR3 DNA: TGTGCCAGCTCAGTAGCGGGCCCCTACAATGAGCAGTTCTTC.

Comments on this clone: This likely traces to a read error, being one base from a far larger clone. V usage is TRBV6-2 or TRBV6-3 and J usage is TRBJ2-7; TRBD1 matches 9 bases. The germline CDR1 and CDR2 sequences are MNHEY and SVGEGT. This CDR3 comprises 14 residues. The ends lost 6 bases at V and 3 bases at J; junction bases unmatched: 6. The CDR3 sequence is CASSSPGQGYEQYF. In nucleotides, the CDR3 is TGTGCCAGCAGCTCCCCGGGACAGGGCTACGAGCAGTACTTC.

J is TRBJ2-1 and V is TRBV25-1; 8 bases match TRBD1. Germline trimming cut 6 bases from V and 4 bases from J; bases unmatched to any gene: 8. The CDR3 totals 15 residues. CDR1 MGHDK and CDR2 SYGVNS come from the germline V gene. The CDR3 DNA reads TGTGCCAGCAGGGAAACAGGGGGGTTTTACAATGAGCAGTTCTTC. This encodes CASRETGGFYNEQFF. Filled out from reference TRBV25-1 and TRBJ2-1, the complete variable domain reads EADIYQTPRYLVIGTGKKITLECSQTMGHDKMYWYQQDPGMELHLIHYSYGVNSTEKGDLSSESTVSRIRTEHFPLTLESARPSHTSQYLCASRETGGFYNEQFFGPGTRLTVL.

The V call is TRBV6-6, the J call TRBJ1-3, with a possible D match to TRBD1 (5 bases). V was shortened by 5 bases and J by 0 bases, with 11 bases between the two germline ends. Germline values: CDR1 MNHNY, CDR2 SVGAGI (reference sequence). The CDR3 spans 15 residues. Written as DNA, the CDR3 is TGTGCCAGCAGTCTCACAGGATACTCTGGAAACACCATATATTTT. This translates into CASSLTGYSGNTIYF.

The rearrangement uses TRBV27 and TRBJ1-2; D remains unclear. Per germline, CDR1 MNHEY and CDR2 SMNVEV (reference sequence). V was trimmed by 2 bases and J by 1 base, leaving 17 bases between them. This CDR3 spans 17 amino acids. The CDR3: CASSLVVGQNGNYGYTF. The DNA for the CDR3 is TGTGCCAGCAGTTTAGTGGTCGGGCAGAACGGTAACTATGGCTACACCTTC.

CDR3 loop: CASSLEGTGETTGTGELFF. CDR3 bases: TGCGCCAGCAGCTTGGAAGGGACAGGGGAAACAACGGGCACCGGGGAGCTGTTTTTT. This chain connects TRBV5-1 to TRBJ2-2, with 10 bases identical to TRBD1. The V gene end was trimmed by 0 bases and the J gene end by 4 bases; junction bases not matched to a gene: 12. Germline CDR1 reads SGHRS; CDR2 reads YFSETQ. The CDR3 runs 19 residues. Variable domain in full (rest from reference TRBV5-1 and TRBJ2-2): KAGVTQTPRYLIKTRGQQVTLSCSPISGHRSVSWYQQTPGQGLQFLFEYFSETQRNKGNFPGRFSGRQFSNSRSEMNVSTLELGDSALYLCASSLEGTGETTGTGELFFGEGSRLTVL.

This clone came up once. The V and J genes are TRBV12-5 and TRBJ1-1; tentatively, D is TRBD1 (6 bases). Germline CDR1 is LGHNT and CDR2 is FRNRAP. V was trimmed by 5 bases and J by 0 bases, leaving 13 bases between them. The CDR3 covers 15 residues. The CDR3, as DNA: TGTGCTAGTGGTCCACTGGACAGATTGAACACTGAAGCTTTCTTT. Translating it yields CASGPLDRLNTEAFF.

The chain uses TRBV4-1 and TRBJ1-1, with a tentative D call TRBD1 (6 bases). V was trimmed by 4 bases and J by 1 base, leaving 19 bases between them. Looked up from germline, CDR1 is MGHRA and CDR2 is YSYEKL. CDR3 length: 17 residues. In DNA, the CDR3 is TGCGCCAGCAGCCGTAAACCCCGGGACACCCCGAACACTGAAGCTTTCTTT. Protein: CASSRKPRDTPNTEAFF.

J is TRBJ2-3 and V is TRBV11-2, with TRBD2 identical over 8 bases. The CDR3 has 16 amino acids. V was pared by 1 base and J by 2 bases, with 5 bases of the junction left unmatched. Germline V gene sequence: CDR1 SGHAT, CDR2 FQNNGV. Written as DNA, the CDR3 is TGTGCCAGCAGCTTAGGAGGCGGGAGGCTCACAGATACGCAGTATTTT. Its protein product is CASSLGGGRLTDTQYF. The whole variable domain, filled in from reference TRBV11-2 and TRBJ2-3, reads EAGVAQSPRYKIIEKRQSVAFWCNPISGHATLYWYQQILGQGPKLLIQFQNNGVVDDSQLPKDRFSAERLKGVDSTLKIQPAKLEDSAVYLCASSLGGGRLTDTQYFGPGTRLTVL.

The V and J genes are TRBV11-3 and TRBJ1-5, with a tentative D call TRBD1 (5 bases). The CDR3 runs 14 residues. Trimming took 9 bases from V and 9 from J, leaving 21 bases between them. Germline assignment: CDR1 SGHNT and CDR2 YENEEA. As DNA, the CDR3 is TGTGCCAGTCGGGTCGCAGGGAATTGCCGGCCCCAGCATTTT. Translation: CASRVAGNCRPQHF.

J is TRBJ2-5 and V is TRBV2, with 12 nucleotides matching TRBD2. Per germline, CDR1 SNHLY and CDR2 FYNNEI. CDR3 length: 17 residues. V dropped 4 bases and J dropped 0; count of bases not matched to a gene: 6. This CDR3 reads CASSVTSGGPYQETQYF. The CDR3 DNA follows: TGTGCCAGCAGTGTGACTAGCGGGGGCCCGTACCAAGAGACCCAGTACTTC. The variable domain in full, completed from reference TRBV2 and TRBJ2-5, reads EPEVTQTPSHQVTQMGQEVILRCVPISNHLYFYWYRQILGQKVEFLVSFYNNEISEKSEIFDDQFSVERPDGSNFTLKIRSTKLEDSAMYFCASSVTSGGPYQETQYFGPGTRLLVL.

In its sample, this clone was seen a few times. The CDR3 reads CASTIDLNQPQHF. In nucleotides, the CDR3 is TGTGCCAGCACTATAGACCTCAATCAGCCCCAGCATTTT. The gene calls are TRBV6-5 and TRBJ1-5; D is unclear. CDR1 is MNHEY and CDR2 is SVGAGI in the germline V gene. The germline V and J ends were trimmed by 7 bases and 3 bases, with 10 bases remaining between them. The CDR3 sequence is 13 residues long.

This clone has a handful of counts. V usage is TRBV5-1 and J usage is TRBJ1-1; 8 positions agree with TRBD1. Germline-derived CDR1 and CDR2 are SGHRS and YFSETQ. After removal of 4 bases from V and 7 bases from J, the junction contained 9 bases not matched to a gene. The CDR3 sequence is 14 residues long. The CDR3 DNA reads as TGCGCCAGCAGCCAAGGACAGGGCGGCCTTGAAGCTTTCTTT. This sequence encodes CASSQGQGGLEAFF.

The chain has TRBV5-1 and TRBJ1-1; D remains ambiguous. The ends were cut back, 5 bases at V and 0 bases at J, with 11 bases in the middle. The CDR3 sequence is 14 residues long. Germline lookup yields CDR1 SGHRS and CDR2 YFSETQ. For the CDR3, the DNA is TGCGCCAGCAGGTCCCGGACGGTGAACACTGAAGCTTTCTTT. It yields the protein CASRSRTVNTEAFF.

The CDR3: CASSWGRAQYF. CDR3 in DNA: TGTGCCAGCAGTTGGGGGCGGGCGCAGTATTTT. This chain links TRBV6-5 with TRBJ2-3; possible D gene TRBD1, 6 bases. The CDR3 totals 11 residues. CDR1 and CDR2 (germline): MNHEY, SVGAGI. Trimming removed 4 bases at V and 10 bases at J, with 9 bases between.

This chain links TRBV18 with TRBJ1-2; 9 bases align to TRBD1. The germline V gene has CDR1 KGHSH and CDR2 LQKENI. The junction had 9 bases not matched to a gene; V was cut back by 5 bases and J by 8 bases. This CDR3 comprises 14 residues. In DNA, the CDR3 is TGTGCCAGCTCATCGGGACAGGGTGTTGGCGGCTACACCTTC. Translation: CASSSGQGVGGYTF.

This clone was detected only a few times. V usage is TRBV27 and J usage is TRBJ1-1; D is ambiguous. V lost 5 bases, J lost 1 base, and 17 bases lay in between. CDR3 length: 16 residues. Germline V lookup: CDR1 MNHEY, CDR2 SMNVEV (reference sequence). The CDR3: CASSPLGQTPNTEAFF. In DNA form, the CDR3 reads TGTGCCAGCAGTCCGCTAGGTCAGACACCGAACACTGAAGCTTTCTTT.

The chain joins TRBV2 to TRBJ2-1, with 7 positions matching TRBD1. Trimming removed 7 bases from V and 9 bases from J; junction bases left unmatched: 12. The CDR3 has 14 amino acids. Germline V CDR1 and CDR2: SNHLY, FYNNEI. The DNA of the CDR3 is TGTGCCAGCATCCCCCCCGACAGGGATGGTGAGCAGTTCTTC. Amino acid sequence: CASIPPDRDGEQFF.